The 14 T cell receptor beta chains below come from one sample, sequenced in a study of blood T cells in healthy people across ages. Combining a sample-barcoded 5' primer with a J-beta primer mix, a second PCR ran for 7 to 11 cycles. TCRdb re-called the 5' RACE reads with MiXCR, one entry per CDR3 protein. The sample lists hundreds of thousands of distinct CDR3 sequences, about 48% occurring once. Source material: blood. The source of these receptors is a young man in good health.

This rearrangement joins TRBV4-1 to TRBJ2-7, with unresolved D. Between the trimmed V and J ends, which lost 0 bases and 6 bases, there was a span of 6 bases. Germline V CDR1 and CDR2: MGHRA, YSYEKL. CDR3 length equals 12 residues. The CDR3 region has the DNA TGCGCCAGCAGCCAAGATTCCGCCGAGCAGTACTTC. Its protein product is CASSQDSAEQYF.

This clonotype was found a few times. The DNA of the CDR3 is TGTGCCAGCAGATCCCCCTCTGGGGCCAACGTCCTGACTTTC. Its translation is CASRSPSGANVLTF. This rearrangement joins TRBV5-4 to TRBJ2-6, with no clear D. Germline CDR1 and CDR2: SGHNT and YYREEE (reference sequence). The V gene lost 5 bases and the J gene lost 0 bases, with 6 bases spanning the gap. There are 14 residues in the CDR3.

The chain uses TRBV28 and TRBJ2-3, with a weak D call TRBD1 (5 bases). The CDR3 is 11 residues long. The V gene lost 10 bases and the J gene lost 5 bases, with 10 bases spanning the gap. Per the germline V gene, CDR1 is MDHEN and CDR2 is SYDVKM. CDR3 protein: CAILQGDTQYF. CDR3 coding DNA: TGTGCCATCCTGCAGGGAGATACGCAGTATTTT. Combining the CDR3 with reference TRBV28 and TRBJ2-3 gives the whole variable domain DVKVTQSSRYLVKRTGEKVFLECVQDMDHENMFWYRQDPGLGLRLIYFSYDVKMKEKGDIPEGYSVSREKKERFSLILESASTNQTSMYLCAILQGDTQYFGPGTRLTVL.

The chain combines TRBV3-1 with TRBJ1-2; no clear D gene. Trimming pared 0 bases from V and 8 bases from J, leaving 10 bases between. Germline lookup yields CDR1 LGHDT and CDR2 YNNKEL (reference sequence). CDR3 length: 13 amino acids. The CDR3 coding sequence is TGTGCCAGCAGCCAAGACCCCCGTCGGGGCTACACCTTC. Translation gives CASSQDPRRGYTF.

Only a few counts were recorded for this clonotype. The chain has TRBV5-1 and TRBJ2-5; D is ambiguous. The V end was cut by 3 bases, the J end by 3 bases, with 12 bases between. The CDR3 spans 14 residues. The germline V gene has CDR1 SGHRS and CDR2 YFSETQ. CDR3 loop: CASSYTPTKETQYF. CDR3 sequence (DNA): TGCGCCAGCAGCTACACTCCCACGAAAGAGACCCAGTACTTC.

The chain recombines TRBV13 with TRBJ2-1; 10 bases are a match to TRBD1. V shed 5 bases and J 8 bases; nucleotides not matched to a gene: 3. The CDR3 runs 13 residues. In germline, CDR1 is PRHDT, CDR2 FYEKMQ (reference sequence). The CDR3 region is CASSPGTGDEQFF. The DNA of the CDR3 is TGTGCCAGCAGCCCCGGGACAGGGGATGAGCAGTTCTTC. Full variable domain (missing parts from reference TRBV13 and TRBJ2-1): AAGVIQSPRHLIKEKRETATLKCYPIPRHDTVYWYQQGPGQDPQFLISFYEKMQSDKGSIPDRFSAQQFSDYHSELNMSSLELGDSALYFCASSPGTGDEQFFGPGTRLTVL.

The chain uses TRBV2 and TRBJ2-3; D gene unclear. Trimming cost V 0 bases and J 8 bases, with 6 bases left between them. Per germline, CDR1 SNHLY and CDR2 FYNNEI. The CDR3 is made up of 12 amino acids. The CDR3 sequence: CASSEAHGTQYF. CDR3 nucleotides: TGTGCCAGCAGTGAAGCGCACGGTACGCAGTATTTT.

This sequence joins TRBV12-3 or TRBV12-4 and TRBJ2-1; no clear D gene. Trimming took off 3 bases at V and 10 bases at J, with 7 bases between the two ends. This CDR3 has 11 amino acids. DNA of the CDR3: TGTGCCAGCAGTTTTGTCGAGGAGCAGTTCTTC. This codes for CASSFVEEQFF.

This sequence joins TRBV4-2 and TRBJ1-4; weak D call: TRBD1 (6 bases). The CDR3 spans 15 residues. Germline V gene lookup returns CDR1 LGHNA and CDR2 YNFKEQ. V was pared by 0 bases and J by 11 bases, with 16 bases between. DNA of the CDR3: TGTGCCAGCAGCCAAGATCTCAACAGGGCCCAGAAACTGTTTTTT. As protein: CASSQDLNRAQKLFF.

This clonotype was observed a few times. V gene TRBV6-5 combines with J gene TRBJ2-6; D is undetermined. V lost 4 bases and J 2 bases, leaving 12 bases between the germline ends. CDR3 size: 16 residues. Per the germline V gene, CDR1 is MNHEY and CDR2 is SVGAGI. CDR3 loop: CASSSSWVAGANVLTF. The DNA of the CDR3 is TGTGCCAGCAGTTCCTCTTGGGTTGCTGGGGCCAACGTCCTGACTTTC.

The chain is built from TRBV18 and TRBJ1-1; TRBD1 matches at 7 bases. Germline V CDR1 and CDR2: KGHSH, LQKENI. V shed 3 bases, J shed 1 base, and the junction held 11 bases outside the gene matches. The CDR3 covers 17 residues. As DNA, the CDR3 is TGTGCCAGCTCACCCCCGGAAGGGGGCCGGGGGAACACTGAAGCTTTCTTT. Residues: CASSPPEGGRGNTEAFF. Filled out from reference TRBV18 and TRBJ1-1, the complete variable domain reads NAGVMQNPRHLVRRRGQEARLRCSPMKGHSHVYWYRQLPEEGLKFMVYLQKENIIDESGMPKERFSAEFPKEGPSILRIQQVVRGDSAAYFCASSPPEGGRGNTEAFFGQGTRLTVV.

This clonotype turned up a few times. The chain employs TRBV29-1 and TRBJ2-5, with 13 bases matching TRBD2. The CDR3 runs to 15 residues. Germline V gene data show CDR1 as SQVTM and CDR2 as ANQGSEA. V lost 1 base, J lost 4 bases, and 3 bases stayed unmatched. The CDR3 DNA follows: TGCAGCGTTGAAGCGACTAGCGGGGGGCTAGAGACCCAGTACTTC. Encoded protein: CSVEATSGGLETQYF.

This clonotype has a handful of counts. The rearrangement joins TRBV20-1 to TRBJ2-4; 9 bases match TRBD1. J was trimmed by 9 bases and V by 3 bases; bases with no gene match: 12. This CDR3 is built from 15 residues. Germline V gene sequence: CDR1 DFQATT, CDR2 SNEGSKA (reference sequence). CDR3 loop: CSASPGTGLGAIQYF. CDR3 nucleotides: TGCAGTGCTAGTCCCGGGACAGGGTTGGGGGCCATTCAGTACTTC.

This clonotype was counted many times. J is TRBJ2-3 and V is TRBV29-1; no firm D call. Germline V gives CDR1 SQVTM, CDR2 ANQGSEA. V gave up 4 bases and J gave up 0 bases, with 8 bases separating them. This CDR3 spans 13 amino acids. The CDR3 DNA follows: TGCAGCGTTGGTGAACTGAGCACAGATACGCAGTATTTT. Its translation: CSVGELSTDTQYF.